The clone carrying this TCR beta chain was found many times. As yet, its antigen is unknown. The sample is drawn from a study of identical twins. General study findings and limits: Invariant MAIT and iNKT cells are populations that could partly confound zero-insertion analyses. Less excess twin sharing appeared in beta out-of-frame sequences.

Using its own MiXCR run on the 5' RACE reads, TCRdb lists one record per CDR3 protein. The repertoire includes about 570,000 distinct CDR3 sequences, approximately 10% of them detected once, and approximately 3.2% sits in the top ten. The data were also submitted as part of a second study, on yellow fever vaccine responses in identical twins.

Sequences were obtained from PBMCs. The source of this sequence is a woman between 18 and 29 years old in good health.

CDR3 DNA: TGTGCCAGCGGACAGGGTCCAGATACGCAGTATTTT. It specifies CASGQGPDTQYF. This chain connects TRBV3-1 to TRBJ2-3; the match to TRBD1 covers 8 bases. V was pared by 8 bases and J by 4 bases, with 2 bases of the junction left unmatched. Germline CDR1 is LGHDT and CDR2 is YNNKEL (reference sequence). There are 12 residues in the CDR3.